Given below is one TCR beta chain in context. Sequencing used immunoSEQ multiplex PCR; TCRdb keeps in-frame clones, though not all of them. The repertoire holds about 190,000 clones, with about nine tenths as singletons. This sample was taken from a study of T cell responses to AZD1222 COVID-19 vaccine. This TCR was sampled from an adult in good health. The sequences come from peripheral blood, collected on day 0 of MenACWY control vaccination.

This chain's CDR3 is CASSSNSPGTYNGYEQYF. The CDR3 DNA reads TGTGCCAGCTCATCGAACTCTCCCGGGACTTATAACGGGTACGAGCAGTACTTC. The chain is built from TRBV18 and TRBJ2-7; possibly TRBD2 for D (6 bases). The CDR3 has 18 amino acids. V lost 5 bases and J 4 bases, leaving 27 bases between the germline ends. Germline loops: CDR1 KGHSH, CDR2 LQKENI.